This section outlines one TCR beta chain sequence together with its context. The CDR3 covers 17 residues. Trimming removed 5 bases from V and 7 bases from J, with 21 bases in between. The germline gives CDR1 SGHVS, CDR2 FQNEAQ. This entry is derived from a study of T cells after posttransplantation cyclophosphamide. Sequencing was performed with immunoSEQ multiplex PCR; in TCRdb, only in-frame clones are kept and a portion is missing. The sample holds tens of thousands of clones, 85% to 95% seen once. The chain links TRBV7-8 to TRBJ1-6, with a possible D match to TRBD1 (5 bases). The sample comprised PBMCs. The TCR sequence derives from a woman in her 30s in good health and a related stem cell transplant donor. The CDR3 protein is CASSARDPLQPNSPLHF. The CDR3 region has the DNA TGTGCCAGCAGCGCCCGGGACCCTCTACAGCCAAATTCACCCCTCCACTTT.